Presented here are 8 T cell receptor beta chains from one specimen sequenced in a study of post-analysis software for immune sequencing data. General observations from the study: Higher frequency in patients than in controls was seen for roughly five TRBV segments, with TRBV5-6, TRBV5-1 and TRBV20-1 among them.

cDNA libraries of TCR beta carried unique molecular identifiers. TCRdb analysed the PCR reads with MiXCR anew, one entry per CDR3 protein. The sample yields hundreds of thousands of distinct CDR3 sequences, 30% seen once. Antigens of these TCRs are unknown. Sequencing was carried out using blood. These receptors all come from a girl under 18 with multiple sclerosis.

The V call is TRBV7-2, the J call TRBJ2-6; 10 nucleotides agree with TRBD1. From germline, CDR1 is SGHTA and CDR2 FQGNSA. This CDR3 is 19 amino acids long. V lost 5 bases, J lost 0 bases, and 10 bases stayed unmatched. The CDR3: CASSTPGTGDPSGANVLTF. CDR3 bases: TGTGCCAGCAGCACCCCTGGGACAGGGGATCCCTCTGGGGCCAACGTCCTGACTTTC.

The V call is TRBV5-6, the J call TRBJ2-2; no reliable D call. V was pared by 4 bases and J by 7 bases, with 8 bases between. The germline V gene encodes CDR1 SGHDT and CDR2 YYEEEE. The length of the CDR3 is 12 residues. CDR3 protein: CASSRGVGELFF. The CDR3 DNA reads TGTGCCAGCAGCCGCGGAGTCGGGGAGCTGTTTTTT.

This clonotype has a handful of counts. The chain employs TRBV11-1 and TRBJ2-5, with 8 bases fitting TRBD1. In germline, CDR1 is SGHAT, CDR2 FQDESV (reference sequence). V was pared by 3 bases and J by 5 bases, with 11 bases of the junction left unmatched. The CDR3 covers 16 residues. CDR3: CASSFIGQGFRETQYF. CDR3 bases: TGTGCCAGCAGCTTTATTGGACAGGGTTTTCGGGAGACCCAGTACTTC.

The gene calls are TRBV29-1 and TRBJ1-4; 7 bases are a match to TRBD1. V shed 7 bases and J 7 bases; nucleotides not matched to a gene: 9. CDR1 is SQVTM, CDR2 ANQGSEA, per germline. The CDR3 has 13 residues. The CDR3 protein is CSARQGSGEKLFF. The CDR3 DNA sequence: TGCAGCGCCAGACAGGGTTCTGGTGAAAAACTGTTTTTT.

The V and J genes are TRBV15 and TRBJ2-1; D is unclear. CDR1 LNHNV and CDR2 YYDKDF come from the germline V gene (reference sequence). The CDR3 totals 16 residues. Trimming took off 1 base at V and 4 bases at J, with 14 bases between the two ends. CDR3 sequence: CATSRVGRSLYNEQFF. The CDR3 DNA is TGTGCCACCAGCAGAGTTGGACGGAGTTTATACAATGAGCAGTTCTTC.

This clonotype appeared many times. The rearrangement uses TRBV4-3 and TRBJ1-5; D uncertain. Germline CDR1 and CDR2: LGHNA and YSLEER. This CDR3 is built from 14 residues. V lost 0 bases and J 2 bases, leaving 5 bases between the germline ends. This CDR3 is CASSQELGNQPQHF. The CDR3, as DNA: TGCGCCAGCAGCCAAGAGCTGGGCAATCAGCCCCAGCATTTT.

This clonotype has more than one count but fewer than ten. The V and J genes are TRBV5-1 and TRBJ2-7, with a possible D match to TRBD1 (5 bases). From germline, CDR1 is SGHRS and CDR2 YFSETQ. This CDR3 spans 15 amino acids. V was cut by 4 bases and J by 0 bases, with 14 bases left in between. CDR3 loop: CASSPLDSLSYEQYF. The CDR3, as DNA: TGCGCCAGCAGCCCACTCGACAGTCTCTCCTACGAGCAGTACTTC.

The rearrangement uses TRBV6-2 or TRBV6-3 and TRBJ2-4; 12 positions agree with TRBD2. CDR3 size: 16 residues. Trimming at V came to 5 bases and at J to 15 bases, leaving 17 bases not matched to a gene. Germline V gives CDR1 MNHEY, CDR2 SVGEGT. The CDR3 sequence: CASSPQPPRTSGIAYF. CDR3 coding DNA: TGTGCCAGCAGTCCTCAACCACCTCGGACTAGCGGGATAGCGTACTTC.